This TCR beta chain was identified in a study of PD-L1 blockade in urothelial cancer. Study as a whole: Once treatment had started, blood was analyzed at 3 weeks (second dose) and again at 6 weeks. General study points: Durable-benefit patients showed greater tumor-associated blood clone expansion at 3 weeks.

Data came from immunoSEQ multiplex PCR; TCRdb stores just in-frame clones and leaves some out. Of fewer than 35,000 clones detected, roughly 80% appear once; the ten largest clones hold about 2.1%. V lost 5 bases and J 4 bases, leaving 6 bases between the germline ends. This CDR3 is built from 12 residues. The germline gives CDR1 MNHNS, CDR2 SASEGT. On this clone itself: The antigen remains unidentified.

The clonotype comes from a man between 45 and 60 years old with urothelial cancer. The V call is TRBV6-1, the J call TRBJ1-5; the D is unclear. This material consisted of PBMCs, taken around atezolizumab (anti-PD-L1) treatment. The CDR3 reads CASSMRNQPQHF. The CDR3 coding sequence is TGTGCCAGCAGTATGCGGAATCAGCCCCAGCATTTT.